Reported below is one T cell receptor beta chain. Its antigen is not identified. This record belongs to a study of T cell responses to AZD1222 COVID-19 vaccine. The repertoire was sequenced with immunoSEQ multiplex PCR; TCRdb's copy has only in-frame clones and lacks some. Among 90,000 to 100,000 clones listed, 88% were seen once. Study-wide findings and caveats: Across spike, vaccine-associated CD4 TCRs were found, dominant at 160-218 and 743-854. Nearly half of unique spike-specific TCRs reportedly avoided B.1.351 and B.1.1.7 mutated regions.

This CDR3 contains 14 residues. CDR1 and CDR2 from the germline V gene are SEHNR and FQNEAQ (reference sequence). Trimming cost V 1 base and J 4 bases, with 10 bases left between them. The chain uses TRBV7-9 and TRBJ1-1; TRBD1 is a possible D gene (5 bases). The sequencing used peripheral blood, collected 28 days after the second AZD1222 dose. The TCR originated in an adult who received the AZD1222 COVID-19 vaccine. Written as DNA, the CDR3 is TGTGCCAGCAGCTTAGATGCCGGGGCCACTGAAGCTTTCTTT. It yields the protein CASSLDAGATEAFF.